The sequence of this TCR beta chain was determined in a study of blood T cell repertoires in COVID-19. Study-wide background: Sites in the United States, Italy and Spain provided acute and convalescent COVID-19 samples. PBMCs, B-cell-depleted T cells, or T cells provided the cDNA or gDNA that made up the material.

Trimming took 3 bases from V and 1 from J, leaving 15 bases between them. CDR1 is DFQATT, CDR2 SNEGSKA, per germline (reference sequence). The CDR3 totals 15 residues. Clones were read by immunoSEQ multiplex PCR, and TCRdb kept only the in-frame ones, dropping some. The repertoire consists of roughly 87,000 clones, with more than 70% occurring once and the leading ten covering roughly 0.43%. The chain has TRBV20-1 and TRBJ1-2, with D perhaps matching TRBD1 (6 bases). The sequenced sample consisted of peripheral blood. The sequence came from a man between 60 and 75 years old with acute or convalescent COVID-19. The chain's CDR3 is CSASIRDNFNYGYTF. The CDR3 DNA follows: TGCAGTGCTAGTATCAGGGACAACTTTAACTATGGCTACACCTTC.